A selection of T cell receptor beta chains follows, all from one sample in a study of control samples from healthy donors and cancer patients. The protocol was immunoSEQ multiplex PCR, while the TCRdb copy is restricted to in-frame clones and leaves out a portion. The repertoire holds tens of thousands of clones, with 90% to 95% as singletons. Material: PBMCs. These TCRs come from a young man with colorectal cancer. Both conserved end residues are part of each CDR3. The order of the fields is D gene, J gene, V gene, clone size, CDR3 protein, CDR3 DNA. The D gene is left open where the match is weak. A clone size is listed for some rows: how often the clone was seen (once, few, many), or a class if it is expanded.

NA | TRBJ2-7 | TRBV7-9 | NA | CASSLGFSGVGEQYF | TGTGCCAGCAGCTTAGGGTTTTCGGGGGTGGGCGAGCAGTACTTC
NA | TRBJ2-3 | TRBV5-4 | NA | CASSLVGIELDTQYF | TGTGCCAGCAGCTTGGTCGGGATTGAATTAGATACGCAGTATTTT
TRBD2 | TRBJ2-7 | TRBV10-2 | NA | CASSGGVNEQYF | TGCGCCAGCAGCGGGGGGGTGAACGAGCAGTACTTC
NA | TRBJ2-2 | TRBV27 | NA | CASSLIGGGWNTGELFF | TGTGCCAGCAGTTTAATCGGAGGGGGATGGAACACCGGGGAGCTGTTTTTT
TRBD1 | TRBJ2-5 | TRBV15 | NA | CATSRGYKLGTVETQYF | TGTGCCACCAGCAGAGGGTATAAACTCGGGACAGTGGAGACCCAGTACTTC
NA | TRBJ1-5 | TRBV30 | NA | CAFEHKQVNQPQHF | TGTGCCTTCGAGCACAAACAGGTGAATCAGCCCCAGCATTTT
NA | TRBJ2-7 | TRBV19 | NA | CASSTSTQRGIYEQYF | TGTGCCAGTAGTACCTCAACCCAGAGGGGGATATACGAGCAGTACTTC
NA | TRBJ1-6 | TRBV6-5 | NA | CASSFKASPLHF | TGTGCCAGCAGTTTTAAAGCCTCACCCCTCCACTTT
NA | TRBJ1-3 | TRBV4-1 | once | CASSQGLGTVNTIYF | TGCGCCAGCAGCCAAGGTTTAGGTACGGTCAACACCATATATTTT
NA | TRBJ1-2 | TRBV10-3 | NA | CAISDRVQPEFSLTRGGYTF | TGTGCCATCAGTGATCGTGTCCAGCCGGAGTTTTCCTTAACGCGGGGTGGCTACACCTTC
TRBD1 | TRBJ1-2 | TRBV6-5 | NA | CASSITGGYGYTF | TGTGCCAGCAGTATCACAGGGGGGTATGGCTACACCTTC
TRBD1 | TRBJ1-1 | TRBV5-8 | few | CASSVPRGVTEAFF | TGTGCCAGCAGCGTTCCCAGGGGGGTCACTGAAGCTTTCTTT
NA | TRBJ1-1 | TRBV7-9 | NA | CASSGRTLNTEAFF | TGTGCCAGCAGCGGGCGGACGCTGAACACTGAAGCTTTCTTT
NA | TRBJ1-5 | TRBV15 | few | CATSKPNQPQHF | TGTGCCACCAGCAAGCCCAATCAGCCCCAGCATTTT
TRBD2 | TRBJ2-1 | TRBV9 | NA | CASRKPQTSGIYNEQFF | TGTGCCAGCAGGAAGCCCCAAACTAGCGGGATTTACAATGAGCAGTTCTTC
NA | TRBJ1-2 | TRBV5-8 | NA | CASSLYGNYGYTF | TGTGCCAGCAGCTTGTACGGCAACTATGGCTACACCTTC
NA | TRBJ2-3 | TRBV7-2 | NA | CASSLGLSTDTQYF | TGTGCCAGCAGCTTAGGTCTCTCCACAGATACGCAGTATTTT